This entry is about one T cell receptor (beta chain). Only in-frame clones appear in the TCRdb table, and some are missing; sequencing was by immunoSEQ multiplex PCR. In the table there are about 220,000 clones, 84% of which are singletons. V lost 8 bases and J lost 7; bases outside the gene matches: 19. CDR3 length: 16 amino acids. Germline loops: CDR1 LNHDA, CDR2 SQIVND (reference sequence). This entry comes from a study of blood T cell repertoires in COVID-19. On the study more broadly: Specimens from acute and convalescent COVID-19 originated in the United States, Italy and Spain. Sample material is recorded as cDNA or gDNA derived from T cells, B-cell-depleted T cells, or PBMCs.

Specimen: peripheral blood. The V and J genes are TRBV19 and TRBJ1-1; 7 bases match TRBD1. The TCR originated in a man aged 45-65 years with active or convalescent COVID-19. CDR3 sequence (DNA): TGTGCCAGTCGAGACTACTCCGAGACAGGGCGGAATGAAGCTTTCTTT. Protein product: CASRDYSETGRNEAFF. The variable domain in full, completed from reference TRBV19 and TRBJ1-1, reads DGGITQSPKYLFRKEGQNVTLSCEQNLNHDAMYWYRQDPGQGLRLIYYSQIVNDFQKGDIAEGYSVSREKKESFPLTVTSAQKNPTAFYLCASRDYSETGRNEAFFGQGTRLTVV.